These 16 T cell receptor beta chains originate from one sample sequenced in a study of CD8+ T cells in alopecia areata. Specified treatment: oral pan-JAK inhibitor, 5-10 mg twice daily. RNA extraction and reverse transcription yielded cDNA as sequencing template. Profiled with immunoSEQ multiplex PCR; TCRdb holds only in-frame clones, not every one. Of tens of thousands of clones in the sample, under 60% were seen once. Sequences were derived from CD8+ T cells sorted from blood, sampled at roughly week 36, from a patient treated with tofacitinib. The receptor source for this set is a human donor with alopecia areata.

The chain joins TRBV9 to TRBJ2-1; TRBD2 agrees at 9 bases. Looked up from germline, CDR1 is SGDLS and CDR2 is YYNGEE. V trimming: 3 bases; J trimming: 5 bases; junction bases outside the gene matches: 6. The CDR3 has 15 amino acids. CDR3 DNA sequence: TGTGCCAGCAGCGCGGGGCTAGCGGGAAACAATGAGCAGTTCTTC. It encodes CASSAGLAGNNEQFF.

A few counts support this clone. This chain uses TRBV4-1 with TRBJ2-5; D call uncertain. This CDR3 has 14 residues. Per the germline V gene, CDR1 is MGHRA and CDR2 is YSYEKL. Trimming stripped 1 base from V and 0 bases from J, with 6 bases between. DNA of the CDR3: TGCGCCAGCAGCCAAGCGGTCAACCAAGAGACCCAGTACTTC. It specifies CASSQAVNQETQYF.

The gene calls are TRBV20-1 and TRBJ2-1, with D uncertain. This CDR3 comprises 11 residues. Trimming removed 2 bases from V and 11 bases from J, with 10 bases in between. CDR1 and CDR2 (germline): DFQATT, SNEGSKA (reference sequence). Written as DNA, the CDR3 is TGCAGTGCTAGACGCGCGTCTCAGCAGTTCTTC. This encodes CSARRASQQFF.

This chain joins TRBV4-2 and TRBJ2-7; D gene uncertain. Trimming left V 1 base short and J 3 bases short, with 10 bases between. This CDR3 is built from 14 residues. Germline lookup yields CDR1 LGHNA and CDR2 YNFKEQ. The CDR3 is CASSQVGISYEQYF. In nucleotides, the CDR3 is TGTGCCAGCAGCCAAGTTGGCATCAGCTACGAGCAGTACTTC.

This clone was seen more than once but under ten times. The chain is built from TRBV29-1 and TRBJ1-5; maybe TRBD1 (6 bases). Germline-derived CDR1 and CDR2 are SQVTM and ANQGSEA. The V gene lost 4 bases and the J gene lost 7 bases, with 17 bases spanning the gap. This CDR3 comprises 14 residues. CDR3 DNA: TGCAGCGTTGGGGTAGGGGGAGGCGGGCAGCCCCAGCATTTT. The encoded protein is CSVGVGGGGQPQHF.

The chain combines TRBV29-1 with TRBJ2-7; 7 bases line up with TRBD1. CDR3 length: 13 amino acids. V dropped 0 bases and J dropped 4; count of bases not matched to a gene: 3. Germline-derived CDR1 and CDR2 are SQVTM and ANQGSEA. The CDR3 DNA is TGCAGCGTTGAAGAAGGGACAGATTACGAGCAGTACTTC. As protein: CSVEEGTDYEQYF.

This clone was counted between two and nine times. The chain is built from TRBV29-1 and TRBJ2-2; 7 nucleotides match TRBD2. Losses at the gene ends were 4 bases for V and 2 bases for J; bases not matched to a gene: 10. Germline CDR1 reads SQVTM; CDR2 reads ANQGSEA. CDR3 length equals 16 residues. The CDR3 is CSVGDGRRSNTGELFF. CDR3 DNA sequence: TGCAGCGTTGGTGACGGGAGGAGATCAAACACCGGGGAGCTGTTTTTT.

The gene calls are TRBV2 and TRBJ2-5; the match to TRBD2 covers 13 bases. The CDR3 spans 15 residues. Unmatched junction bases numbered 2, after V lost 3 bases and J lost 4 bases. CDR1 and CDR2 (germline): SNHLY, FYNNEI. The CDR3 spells CASSEGLAGLETQYF. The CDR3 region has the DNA TGTGCCAGCAGTGAGGGACTAGCGGGACTAGAGACCCAGTACTTC.

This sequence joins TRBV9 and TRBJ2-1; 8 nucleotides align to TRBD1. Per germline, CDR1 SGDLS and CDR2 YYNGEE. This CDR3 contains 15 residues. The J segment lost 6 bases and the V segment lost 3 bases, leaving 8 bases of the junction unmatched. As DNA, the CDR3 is TGTGCCAGCAGCGCCGGGACAGGTCAATTCAATGAGCAGTTCTTC. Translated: CASSAGTGQFNEQFF.

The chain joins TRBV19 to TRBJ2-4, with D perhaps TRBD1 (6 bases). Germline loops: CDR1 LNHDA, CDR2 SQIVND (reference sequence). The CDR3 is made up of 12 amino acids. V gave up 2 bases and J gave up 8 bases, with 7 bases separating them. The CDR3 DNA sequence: TGTGCCAGTAGTATACCAGGGGACATTCAGTACTTC. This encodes CASSIPGDIQYF.

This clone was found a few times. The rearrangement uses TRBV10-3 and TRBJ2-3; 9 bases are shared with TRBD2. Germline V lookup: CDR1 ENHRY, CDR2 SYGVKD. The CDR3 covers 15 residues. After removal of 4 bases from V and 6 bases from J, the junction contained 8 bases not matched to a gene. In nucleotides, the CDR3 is TGTGCCATCAGTGTTAGCGGGGGAGCCGGGGATACGCAGTATTTT. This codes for CAISVSGGAGDTQYF.

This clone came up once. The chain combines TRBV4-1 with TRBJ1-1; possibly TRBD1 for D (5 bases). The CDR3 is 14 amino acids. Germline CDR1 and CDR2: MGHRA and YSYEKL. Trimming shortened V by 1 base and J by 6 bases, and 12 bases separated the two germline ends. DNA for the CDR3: TGCGCCAGCAGCCAAGGCAGGGCAGGCGCTGAAGCTTTCTTT. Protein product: CASSQGRAGAEAFF.

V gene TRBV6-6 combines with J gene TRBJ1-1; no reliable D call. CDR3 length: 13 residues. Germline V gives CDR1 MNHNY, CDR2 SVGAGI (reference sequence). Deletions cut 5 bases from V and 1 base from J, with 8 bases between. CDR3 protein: CASSILKNTEAFF. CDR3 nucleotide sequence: TGTGCCAGCAGTATCCTCAAGAACACTGAAGCTTTCTTT.

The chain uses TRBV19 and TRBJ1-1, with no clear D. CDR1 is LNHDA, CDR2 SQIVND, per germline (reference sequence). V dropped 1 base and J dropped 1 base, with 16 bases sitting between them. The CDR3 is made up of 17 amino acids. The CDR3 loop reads CASSIATRYLPNTEAFF. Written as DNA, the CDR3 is TGTGCCAGTAGTATAGCAACGAGATACCTGCCGAACACTGAAGCTTTCTTT.

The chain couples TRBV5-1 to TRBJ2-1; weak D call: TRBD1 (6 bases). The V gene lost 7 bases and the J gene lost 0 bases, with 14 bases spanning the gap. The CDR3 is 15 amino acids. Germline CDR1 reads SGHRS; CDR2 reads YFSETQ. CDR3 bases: TGCGCCAGCGGTCTGGCGGACAGCTCCTACAATGAGCAGTTCTTC. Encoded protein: CASGLADSSYNEQFF.

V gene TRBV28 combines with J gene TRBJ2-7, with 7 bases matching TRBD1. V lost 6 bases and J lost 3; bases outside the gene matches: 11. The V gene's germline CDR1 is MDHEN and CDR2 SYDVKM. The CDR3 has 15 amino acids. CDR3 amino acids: CASRTGTATYYEQYF. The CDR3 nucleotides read TGTGCCAGCAGAACCGGGACAGCGACCTACTACGAGCAGTACTTC.